This TCR beta chain was observed in a study of T cell changes during pregnancy in multiple sclerosis. V gave up 2 bases and J gave up 3 bases; unmatched junction bases: 0. The length of the CDR3 is 13 residues. Germline V gene data show CDR1 as MNHNS and CDR2 as SASEGT. The method was immunoSEQ multiplex PCR; TCRdb's version includes in-frame clones alone and lacks a portion of them. Of under 95,000 clones in the sample, 85% to 95% were seen once. The sample holds one count of this clone. The sequence derives from a female donor with multiple sclerosis, enrolled in a pregnancy study. This sequence joins TRBV6-1 and TRBJ1-1, with 7 positions matching TRBD1. Sequenced here: CD4+ T cells from peripheral blood mononuclear cells, sampled before pregnancy. CDR3 DNA: TGTGCCAGCAGTGAAACAGGGGACACTGAAGCTTTCTTT. This gives the protein CASSETGDTEAFF.